The sample holds a few counts of the clone carrying this TCR beta chain. Its antigen is currently unknown. The same CDR3 can be traced to other DNA sequences in this sample. This entry belongs to a study of cytomegalovirus exposure and HLA in healthy donors. Overall study results and limits: A later analysis linked about 17,000 TCR beta sequences to HLA alleles at 0.05 false discovery rate.

A multiplex PCR was run with 60 Vbeta primers and 13 Jbeta primers. Libraries were prepared by immunoSEQ multiplex PCR; TCRdb keeps only in-frame clonotypes and omits some of them. The sample lists 75,000 to 90,000 clones; roughly a tenth were seen once. At sampling all donors were nominally healthy, likely with unrecorded immune exposures. The specimen was PBMCs. This TCR came from a man between 60 and 75 years old in good health and CMV-seropositive.

Here the CDR3 reads CAWSSSRDRLNQPQHF. For the CDR3, the DNA is TGTGCCTGGAGTTCTTCTCGAGACAGGTTAAATCAGCCCCAGCATTTT. The V gene is TRBV30, the J gene TRBJ1-5; D may be TRBD1 (6 bases). Between the trimmed V and J ends, which lost 2 bases and 4 bases, there was a span of 18 bases. The CDR3 extends over 16 amino acids. Per germline, CDR1 GTSNPN and CDR2 SVGIG (reference sequence). The whole variable domain, remainder taken from reference TRBV30 and TRBJ1-5, is SQTIHQWPATLVQPVGSPLSLECTVEGTSNPNLYWYRQAAGRGLQLLFYSVGIGQISSEVPQNLSASRPQDRQFILSSKKLLLSDSGFYLCAWSSSRDRLNQPQHFGDGTRLSIL.